Below, 22 T cell receptor beta chains from the same sample are listed, as sequenced in a study of a mutant IDH1 vaccine in newly diagnosed glioma. Time point meaning: week 23, last vaccination. The investigators gave 300 ug of mutant IDH1 20-mer peptide in each vaccine dose, together with topical imiquimod. Profiled with immunoSEQ multiplex PCR; TCRdb holds only in-frame clones, not every one. The sample yields approximately 60,000 clones, roughly three quarters seen once. Antigens of these TCRs are unknown. The sample here was PBMCs, taken from a glioma patient whose treatment included an IDH1 peptide vaccine. The receptors derive from a woman aged 40-49 years with glioma. Some clones in this sample may be carry-over from other donors' samples.

The J gene is TRBJ2-3, the V gene TRBV9, with TRBD2 as a possible D gene (7 bases). Germline CDR1 is SGDLS and CDR2 is YYNGEE. Trimming removed 2 bases from V and 4 bases from J, with 14 bases in between. The CDR3 length is 15 residues. This chain's CDR3 is CASSVWRGGADTQYF. The DNA of the CDR3 is TGTGCCAGCAGCGTGTGGAGGGGGGGCGCAGATACGCAGTATTTT.

CDR3 protein: CASSVGATSGTETQYF. CDR3 nucleotides: TGTGCCAGCAGCGTAGGGGCGACTAGCGGGACGGAGACCCAGTACTTC. The rearrangement uses TRBV9 and TRBJ2-5; 11 nucleotides line up with TRBD2. The CDR3 totals 16 residues. Unmatched junction bases numbered 6, after V lost 0 bases and J lost 5 bases. CDR1 and CDR2 from the germline V gene are SGDLS and YYNGEE.

CDR3: CASSSRDSGYTF. For the CDR3, the DNA is TGTGCCAGCAGCTCCCGGGACAGTGGCTACACCTTC. The chain is built from TRBV7-6 and TRBJ1-2; 7 bases map to TRBD1. This CDR3 contains 12 residues. The junction had 3 bases not matched to a gene; V was cut back by 4 bases and J by 7 bases. Per germline, CDR1 SGHVS and CDR2 FNYEAQ.

The V call is TRBV27, the J call TRBJ1-1; D unclear. The CDR3 covers 13 residues. Germline assignment: CDR1 MNHEY and CDR2 SMNVEV (reference sequence). The ends were cut back, 0 bases at V and 1 base at J, with 3 bases in the middle. CDR3 sequence (DNA): TGTGCCAGCAGTTTATCGAGGAACACTGAAGCTTTCTTT. This sequence encodes CASSLSRNTEAFF.

This clone was seen only a few times. This rearrangement joins TRBV4-3 to TRBJ2-1; D is possibly TRBD1 (5 bases). Germline loops: CDR1 LGHNA, CDR2 YSLEER. The CDR3 covers 15 residues. Trimming pared 2 bases from V and 8 bases from J, leaving 16 bases between. Written as DNA, the CDR3 is TGCGCCAGCAGCCAATCGCTTTATTGGGGCGATGAGCAGTTCTTC. It yields the protein CASSQSLYWGDEQFF.

This clone was counted a single time. The V gene is TRBV7-2, the J gene TRBJ1-6; D is ambiguous. The CDR3 spans 17 residues. Trimming stripped 1 base from V and 0 bases from J, with 10 bases between. CDR1 is SGHTA, CDR2 FQGNSA, per germline. The CDR3 coding sequence is TGTGCCAGCAGCTTAGGAGTAGGTAGCTCCTATAATTCACCCCTCCACTTT. Protein sequence: CASSLGVGSSYNSPLHF.

The chain carries TRBV7-2 and TRBJ2-5; 7 bases are a match to TRBD1. J was trimmed by 4 bases and V by 5 bases; bases with no gene match: 4. This CDR3 has 13 residues. Germline CDR1 SGHTA, CDR2 FQGNSA. CDR3: CASSKGGTETQYF. CDR3 DNA: TGTGCCAGCAGCAAAGGGGGCACAGAGACCCAGTACTTC.

The chain joins TRBV5-6 to TRBJ2-3, with D possibly called TRBD1 or TRBD2 (5 bases each). This CDR3 has 16 residues. Germline CDR1 SGHDT, CDR2 YYEEEE. V lost 2 bases and J 2 bases, leaving 15 bases between the germline ends. The CDR3 region has the DNA TGTGCCAGCAGCTTAATGGGGGTCGCGGTCACAGATACGCAGTATTTT. It encodes CASSLMGVAVTDTQYF.

In its sample, this clone was seen once. The chain combines TRBV7-2 with TRBJ1-2, with a tentative D call TRBD1 (6 bases). The germline CDR1 and CDR2 sequences are SGHTA and FQGNSA. The V gene lost 4 bases and the J gene lost 5 bases, with 17 bases spanning the gap. CDR3 size: 15 residues. The DNA for the CDR3 is TGTGCCAGCAGCTCCAGGACAGCAACTTATTATGGCTACACCTTC. Its translation: CASSSRTATYYGYTF.

The chain is built from TRBV9 and TRBJ1-6, with D tentatively TRBD1 (5 bases). Trimming left V 3 bases short and J 8 bases short, with 24 bases between. CDR1 is SGDLS, CDR2 YYNGEE, per germline. There are 18 residues in the CDR3. CDR3 amino acids: CASSALFRANPLYSPLHF. The CDR3 nucleotides are TGTGCCAGCAGCGCTCTATTCAGGGCCAACCCGTTGTATTCACCCCTCCACTTT. The full variable domain, with the rest looked up from reference TRBV9 and TRBJ1-6, is DSGVTQTPKHLITATGQRVTLRCSPRSGDLSVYWYQQSLDQGLQFLIQYYNGEERAKGNILERFSAQQFPDLHSELNLSSLELGDSALYFCASSALFRANPLYSPLHFGNGTRLTVT.

This clone is a singleton in its sample. The V gene is TRBV18, the J gene TRBJ1-4; D is uncertain. CDR3 length: 11 residues. Germline V gene data show CDR1 as KGHSH and CDR2 as LQKENI. Trimming shortened V by 3 bases and J by 8 bases, and 4 bases separated the two germline ends. The CDR3, as DNA: TGTGCCAGCTCACCGGGAGAAAAACTGTTTTTT. Its translation: CASSPGEKLFF.

This clone has a handful of counts. The chain employs TRBV10-2 and TRBJ1-1, with D possibly matching TRBD1 (5 bases). The V end lost 3 bases, the J end lost 3 bases, and 8 bases lay between the germline ends. Looked up from germline, CDR1 is WSHSY and CDR2 is SAAADI. CDR3 size: 13 residues. The CDR3 loop reads CASSDGRDTEAFF. The CDR3 region has the DNA TGCGCCAGCAGTGATGGCAGGGACACTGAAGCTTTCTTT.

This chain connects TRBV19 to TRBJ1-1, with a possible D match to TRBD1 (5 bases). CDR1 LNHDA and CDR2 SQIVND come from the germline V gene (reference sequence). The CDR3 length is 13 residues. Trimming shortened V by 11 bases and J by 4 bases, and 17 bases separated the two germline ends. CDR3 coding DNA: TGTGCCCAAAGGGGCAGGGAGGCCACTGAAGCTTTCTTT. Translation: CAQRGREATEAFF.

This clone appeared a single time. V and J are TRBV5-6 and TRBJ1-1; D may be TRBD1 (5 bases). Germline V gives CDR1 SGHDT, CDR2 YYEEEE. Trimming shortened V by 3 bases and J by 1 base, and 10 bases separated the two germline ends. There are 14 residues in the CDR3. This CDR3 reads CASSWGTGNTEAFF. The CDR3 nucleotides are TGTGCCAGCAGCTGGGGCACAGGGAACACTGAAGCTTTCTTT. The full variable domain, with the rest looked up from reference TRBV5-6 and TRBJ1-1, is DAGVTQSPTHLIKTRGQQVTLRCSPKSGHDTVSWYQQALGQGPQFIFQYYEEEERQRGNFPDRFSGHQFPNYSSELNVNALLLGDSALYLCASSWGTGNTEAFFGQGTRLTVV.

The chain links TRBV6-1 to TRBJ1-4; the D is unclear. Germline V CDR1 and CDR2: MNHNS, SASEGT. V was clipped by 6 bases and J by 3 bases, with 11 bases between them. CDR3 size: 14 residues. CDR3 region: CASRDHRANEKLFF. DNA of the CDR3: TGTGCCAGCAGGGACCACCGGGCTAATGAAAAACTGTTTTTT.

This clone was detected only a few times. V and J are TRBV9 and TRBJ1-2, with no clear D. Per germline, CDR1 SGDLS and CDR2 YYNGEE. The length of the CDR3 is 15 residues. Trimming shortened V by 4 bases and J by 1 base, and 14 bases separated the two germline ends. The CDR3 sequence is CASSHPDKFNYGYTF. The CDR3 DNA reads as TGTGCCAGCAGCCATCCTGACAAATTTAACTATGGCTACACCTTC. Full variable domain (missing parts from reference TRBV9 and TRBJ1-2): DSGVTQTPKHLITATGQRVTLRCSPRSGDLSVYWYQQSLDQGLQFLIQYYNGEERAKGNILERFSAQQFPDLHSELNLSSLELGDSALYFCASSHPDKFNYGYTFGSGTRLTVV.

The rearrangement uses TRBV5-8 and TRBJ1-5; D remains unclear. Between the trimmed V and J ends, which lost 6 bases and 2 bases, there was a span of 12 bases. This CDR3 contains 14 residues. Looked up from germline, CDR1 is SGHTS and CDR2 is YDEGEE. The CDR3 loop reads CASIPQVGNQPQHF. The CDR3 region has the DNA TGTGCCAGCATCCCTCAAGTGGGCAATCAGCCCCAGCATTTT.

In this sample, this clone turned up once. This chain joins TRBV5-4 and TRBJ2-3; D unclear. Between the trimmed V and J ends, which lost 4 bases and 7 bases, there was a span of 10 bases. The CDR3 has 12 residues. The germline V gene encodes CDR1 SGHNT and CDR2 YYREEE (reference sequence). CDR3 DNA: TGTGCCAGCAGCCTGAGAGGTAATACGCAGTATTTT. Amino acids: CASSLRGNTQYF.

This clone was seen only a few times. This sequence joins TRBV20-1 and TRBJ1-2; D is undetermined. Trimming removed 0 bases from V and 8 bases from J, with 1 base in between. CDR3 length: 9 amino acids. Per the germline V gene, CDR1 is DFQATT and CDR2 is SNEGSKA (reference sequence). CDR3 in amino acids: CSAREGYTF. The CDR3 DNA reads TGCAGTGCTAGAGAAGGCTACACCTTC.

The chain carries TRBV10-3 and TRBJ2-7; TRBD2 aligns across 9 bases. Looked up from germline, CDR1 is ENHRY and CDR2 is SYGVKD. The V segment lost 6 bases and the J segment 0 bases; nucleotides outside the gene matches: 6. The CDR3 loop spans 15 amino acids. The CDR3 reads CAIRVAGGISYEQYF. Here the CDR3 DNA reads TGTGCCATCAGAGTGGCGGGGGGGATCTCCTACGAGCAGTACTTC.

V usage is TRBV13 and J usage is TRBJ2-7; 7 nucleotides line up with TRBD2. This CDR3 region has 11 residues. Germline CDR1 and CDR2: PRHDT and FYEKMQ (reference sequence). Unmatched junction bases numbered 0, after V lost 6 bases and J lost 4 bases. CDR3 protein: CASRGGYEQYF. DNA for the CDR3: TGTGCCAGCAGGGGGGGGTACGAGCAGTACTTC.

The V gene is TRBV2, the J gene TRBJ2-7; D remains ambiguous. The CDR3 consists of 15 residues. CDR1 SNHLY and CDR2 FYNNEI come from the germline V gene. The ends were cut back, 0 bases at V and 0 bases at J, with 9 bases in the middle. CDR3 amino acids: CASSEALPSSYEQYF. CDR3 DNA: TGTGCCAGCAGTGAAGCGCTTCCTAGCTCCTACGAGCAGTACTTC.